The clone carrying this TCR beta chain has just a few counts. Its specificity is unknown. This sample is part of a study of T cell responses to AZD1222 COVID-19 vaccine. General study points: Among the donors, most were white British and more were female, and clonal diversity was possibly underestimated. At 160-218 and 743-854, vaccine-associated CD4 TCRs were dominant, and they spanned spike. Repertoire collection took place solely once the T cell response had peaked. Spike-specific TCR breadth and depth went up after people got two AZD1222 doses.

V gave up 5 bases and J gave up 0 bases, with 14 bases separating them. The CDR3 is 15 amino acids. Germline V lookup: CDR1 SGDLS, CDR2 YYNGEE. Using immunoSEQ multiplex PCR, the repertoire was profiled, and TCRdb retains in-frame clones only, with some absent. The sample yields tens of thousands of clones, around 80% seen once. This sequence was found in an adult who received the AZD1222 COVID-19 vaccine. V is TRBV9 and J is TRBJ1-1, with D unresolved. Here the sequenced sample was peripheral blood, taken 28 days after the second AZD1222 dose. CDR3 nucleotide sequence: TGTGCCAGCAGTCTATCAGGCGAAATGAACACTGAAGCTTTCTTT. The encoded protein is CASSLSGEMNTEAFF.